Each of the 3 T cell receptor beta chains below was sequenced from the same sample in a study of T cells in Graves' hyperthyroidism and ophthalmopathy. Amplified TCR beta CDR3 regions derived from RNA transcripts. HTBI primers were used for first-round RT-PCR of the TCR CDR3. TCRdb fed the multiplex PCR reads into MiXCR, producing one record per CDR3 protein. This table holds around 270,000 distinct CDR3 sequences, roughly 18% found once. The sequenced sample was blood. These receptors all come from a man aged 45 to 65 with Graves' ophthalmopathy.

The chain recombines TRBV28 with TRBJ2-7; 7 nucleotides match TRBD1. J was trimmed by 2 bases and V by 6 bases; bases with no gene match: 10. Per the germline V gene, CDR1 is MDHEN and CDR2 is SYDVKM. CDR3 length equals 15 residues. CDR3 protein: CASSEDRDTTYEQYF. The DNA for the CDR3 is TGTGCCAGCAGCGAAGACAGGGATACCACCTACGAGCAGTACTTC.

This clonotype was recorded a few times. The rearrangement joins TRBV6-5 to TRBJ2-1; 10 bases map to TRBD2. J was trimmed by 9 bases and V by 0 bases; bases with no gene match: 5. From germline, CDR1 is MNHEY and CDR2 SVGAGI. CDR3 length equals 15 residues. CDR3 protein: CASSYSTSGLSEQFF. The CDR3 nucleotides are TGTGCCAGCAGTTACTCGACTAGCGGGTTGAGTGAGCAGTTCTTC.

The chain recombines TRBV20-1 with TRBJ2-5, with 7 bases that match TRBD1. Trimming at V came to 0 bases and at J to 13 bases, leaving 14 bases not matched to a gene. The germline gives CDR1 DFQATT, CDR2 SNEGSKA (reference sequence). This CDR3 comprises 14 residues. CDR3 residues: CSARDQGVAGSGYF. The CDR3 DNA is TGCAGTGCTAGAGATCAGGGGGTGGCGGGTTCAGGGTACTTC.